One and the same sample provided the 7 T cell receptor beta chains below, sequenced in a study of tissue T cells after allogeneic stem cell transplantation. Clones were sequenced by immunoSEQ multiplex PCR, and TCRdb holds only the in-frame ones, with some missing. The data contain about 2,500 clones, about three fifths of them singletons. The sequenced material came from gut tissue. All receptors derive from a female BALB/c mouse in good health. This mouse strain has H2-d as its MHC haplotype.

With regard to this clone: Any gene name here is a mouse gene name. The CDR3 end lies 1 residue beyond the end of the read and is filled in from the germline J gene. This chain links TRBV29 with TRBJ1-3; D is unclear. Trimming removed 1 base at V and 3 bases at J, with 7 bases between. The germline CDR1 and CDR2 sequences are MSHET and SYDVDS. The CDR3 has 14 amino acids. CDR3 DNA, as far as it was read: TGTGCTAGCAGTTTATTGAGGGATGGAAATACGCTCTAT. Its protein is CASSLLRDGNTLY. From start to end, the CDR3 is CASSLLRDGNTLYF.

Note on this clone: Gene names and germline match the mouse. Read sequence stops 1 residue before the CDR3 end, and the germline J gene provides the missing end. V usage is TRBV13-1 and J usage is TRBJ2-4; 12 bases align to TRBD1. V lost 3 bases and J lost 2; bases outside the gene matches: 4. The CDR3 has 16 amino acids. Germline V CDR1 and CDR2: NSHNY, SYGAGN. The CDR3: CASSGPGQGAQNTLYF. The covered CDR3 bases are TGTGCCAGCAGTGGTCCGGGACAGGGGGCTCAAAACACCTTGTAC.

The table lists this clone with a count of one. Any gene name here is a mouse gene name. The read ends 1 residue early relative to the CDR3; the germline J gene fills the gap. The V and J genes are TRBV16 and TRBJ1-4, with D hard to call. Between the trimmed V and J ends, which lost 0 bases and 0 bases, there was a span of 2 bases. CDR3 size: 14 residues. CDR1 is SGHSA and CDR2 is FRNQAP in the germline V gene. Here the CDR3 reads CASSLDISNERLFF. The CDR3 DNA, read in part, is TGTGCAAGCAGCTTAGACATTTCCAACGAAAGATTATTT.

The sample holds a few counts of this clone. Gene names are the mouse ones. Sequencing ends 1 residue short of the CDR3 end; the germline J gene provides the rest. This chain connects TRBV13-3 to TRBJ2-5, with TRBD2 matching 9 bases. Germline lookup yields CDR1 NNHDY and CDR2 SYVADS. The trim removed 2 bases at V and 5 bases at J, leaving 3 bases unmatched. This CDR3 is built from 14 residues. Incomplete CDR3 DNA: TGTGCCAGCAGTGACTCTGGGGGGGGAGACACCCAGTAC. This sequence encodes CASSDSGGGDTQY. The whole CDR3 protein is CASSDSGGGDTQYF.

To note about this clone: Mouse gene names apply. CDR3 in amino acids: CASSHGTGSNTGQLYF. Partial CDR3 DNA: TGTGCCAGCAGCCATGGGACTGGGTCAAACACCGGGCAGCTCTAC. The J gene is TRBJ2-2, the V gene TRBV2; 9 bases agree with TRBD2. Sequencing ends 1 residue short of the CDR3 end; the germline J gene provides the rest. The ends lost 3 bases at V and 0 bases at J; junction bases unmatched: 2. The CDR3 has 16 amino acids. Germline V gives CDR1 LGHNA, CDR2 YSYQKL.

About this clone itself: The germline and genes are mouse ones. The read halts 1 residue ahead of the CDR3 end, with the missing end drawn from the germline J gene. The sample contains more than one DNA sequence encoding this CDR3. This rearrangement joins TRBV13-1 to TRBJ2-2; 7 bases agree with TRBD1. Unmatched junction bases numbered 0, after V lost 0 bases and J lost 4 bases. Germline V gene data show CDR1 as NSHNY and CDR2 as SYGAGN. CDR3 length equals 14 residues. The covered CDR3 bases are TGTGCCAGCAGTGATGCAGGGGGCACCGGGCAGCTCTAC. Translating gives CASSDAGGTGQLY. The complete CDR3 reads CASSDAGGTGQLYF.

As for this clone: The gene names here belong to mouse. CDR3: CTCSAGTGGNTEVFF. CDR3 DNA (partial): TGCACCTGCAGTGCAGGGACAGGGGGCAACACAGAAGTCTTC. The rearrangement joins TRBV1 to TRBJ1-1, with 11 positions matching TRBD1. The read terminates 1 residue ahead of where the CDR3 ends, so the germline J gene completes it. V was pared by 1 base and J by 2 bases, with 0 bases of the junction left unmatched. The germline CDR1 and CDR2 sequences are NSQYPW and LRSPGD (reference sequence). There are 15 residues in the CDR3.